A single sample gave rise to the 27 T cell receptor beta chains below, sequenced in a study of shared clonotypes between healthy human individuals. Profiling relied on immunoSEQ multiplex PCR, and the TCRdb table lists in-frame clones only, not all of them. The data hold 1,400,000 or so clones, with around 98.5% observed a single time. The sample consisted of naive CD4+ T cells sorted from blood. Described subset: CD45RA+ positively selected. The receptors were sampled from a man aged 25 to 45 in good health.

This chain uses TRBV28 with TRBJ2-7; TRBD2 matches at 14 bases. The CDR3 contains 16 residues. CDR1 is MDHEN, CDR2 SYDVKM, per germline. Trimming took 5 bases from V and 11 from J; bases not matched to a gene: 14. The CDR3 region is CASSPQGRGLAGVEYF. The CDR3 DNA reads TGTGCCAGCAGTCCCCAAGGAAGGGGACTAGCGGGAGTCGAGTACTTC. The complete variable domain, with remaining parts taken from reference TRBV28 and TRBJ2-7, reads DVKVTQSSRYLVKRTGEKVFLECVQDMDHENMFWYRQDPGLGLRLIYFSYDVKMKEKGDIPEGYSVSREKKERFSLILESASTNQTSMYLCASSPQGRGLAGVEYFGPGTRLTVT.

This clone showed up just once. The chain links TRBV7-9 to TRBJ2-1, with D possibly being TRBD2 (5 bases). There are 15 residues in the CDR3. Germline V lookup: CDR1 SEHNR, CDR2 FQNEAQ (reference sequence). The germline V and J ends were trimmed by 5 bases and 0 bases, with 11 bases remaining between them. The CDR3 DNA sequence: TGTGCCAGCAGCGCCGGCCGGGGCTCCTACAATGAGCAGTTCTTC. It translates to CASSAGRGSYNEQFF. The whole variable domain, remainder taken from reference TRBV7-9 and TRBJ2-1, is DTGVSQNPRHKITKRGQNVTFRCDPISEHNRLYWYRQTLGQGPEFLTYFQNEAQLEKSRLLSDRFSAERPKGSFSTLEIQRTEQGDSAMYLCASSAGRGSYNEQFFGPGTRLTVL.

The chain carries TRBV2 and TRBJ2-4; TRBD2 matches at 14 bases. Germline CDR1 and CDR2: SNHLY and FYNNEI. V lost 3 bases and J lost 6; bases outside the gene matches: 19. The CDR3 is 21 amino acids. The CDR3 region has the DNA TGTGCCAGCAGTGACCCGGGACTAGCGGGAGAAGCTTTGAAGAACGGAAACATTCAGTACTTC. This gives the protein CASSDPGLAGEALKNGNIQYF.

The genes are TRBV28 and TRBJ2-7; D gene unclear. The CDR3 spans 14 residues. Germline CDR1 reads MDHEN; CDR2 reads SYDVKM. V lost 5 bases and J lost 2, with 13 bases in between. In DNA, the CDR3 is TGTGCCAGCAGTATAGACACCGTTCCCTACGAGCAGTACTTC. Amino acids: CASSIDTVPYEQYF.

The rearrangement uses TRBV19 and TRBJ2-7, with D perhaps TRBD1 (6 bases). This CDR3 is 14 amino acids long. Germline V CDR1 and CDR2: LNHDA, SQIVND (reference sequence). With 3 bases removed from V and 3 bases from J, the gap between germline ends came to 12 bases. The CDR3 sequence: CASSMGTSGYEQYF. The CDR3 bases are TGTGCCAGTAGTATGGGGACATCGGGCTACGAGCAGTACTTC.

The J gene is TRBJ2-1, the V gene TRBV9, with D unresolved. Germline lookup yields CDR1 SGDLS and CDR2 YYNGEE. This CDR3 is built from 13 residues. V shed 0 bases and J shed 7 bases, with 8 bases lying between them. The CDR3 loop reads CASSVDGKNEQFF. Written as DNA, the CDR3 is TGTGCCAGCAGCGTAGACGGAAAAAATGAGCAGTTCTTC.

The J gene is TRBJ2-7, the V gene TRBV7-9; D is possibly TRBD1 (5 bases). V was cut by 2 bases and J by 0 bases, with 11 bases left in between. The CDR3 is made up of 15 amino acids. Germline V CDR1 and CDR2: SEHNR, FQNEAQ (reference sequence). The CDR3 sequence: CASSLRGSGSYEQYF. The CDR3 DNA is TGTGCCAGCAGCTTAAGGGGCAGTGGCTCCTACGAGCAGTACTTC.

V is TRBV21-1 and J is TRBJ1-5; whether TRBD1, the table's D call, matches the DNA was not checked. TRBV21-1 is a documented pseudogene. This CDR3 contains 15 residues. This CDR3 is CASRNDRGQNQPQHF. Here the CDR3 DNA reads TGTGCCAGCAGGAATGACAGGGGGCAGAATCAGCCCCAGCATTTT.

The rearrangement links TRBV15 to TRBJ2-2; 8 bases agree with TRBD1. Germline V gene lookup returns CDR1 LNHNV and CDR2 YYDKDF (reference sequence). This CDR3 spans 14 amino acids. V gave up 4 bases and J gave up 6 bases; unmatched junction bases: 4. The CDR3 region is CATSNWTGPGELFF. The CDR3 bases are TGTGCCACCAGCAACTGGACAGGGCCCGGGGAGCTGTTTTTT.

The chain is built from TRBV4-2 and TRBJ2-1, with D perhaps TRBD2 (5 bases). Deletions cut 0 bases from V and 4 bases from J, with 10 bases between. The CDR3 totals 15 residues. In germline, CDR1 is LGHNA, CDR2 YNFKEQ. The CDR3 is CASSQDEDSYNEQFF. The DNA for the CDR3 is TGTGCCAGCAGCCAAGATGAGGACTCTTACAATGAGCAGTTCTTC.

This chain joins TRBV30 and TRBJ2-7; D tentatively reads TRBD1 or TRBD2 (5 bases each). Germline CDR1 reads GTSNPN; CDR2 reads SVGIG (reference sequence). The V end lost 0 bases, the J end lost 0 bases, and 12 bases lay between the germline ends. CDR3 length: 15 amino acids. The CDR3 reads CAWSVRGVRSYEQYF. The DNA for the CDR3 is TGTGCCTGGAGTGTACGAGGGGTTCGCTCCTACGAGCAGTACTTC.

Regarding this clone: This CDR3 is also generated by other DNA sequences in the sample. The chain is built from TRBV7-9 and TRBJ2-1; TRBD2 matches 12 bases. The V and J ends lost 1 base and 8 bases, in that order; junction bases with no gene match: 3. The CDR3 has 15 residues. Germline V lookup: CDR1 SEHNR, CDR2 FQNEAQ (reference sequence). The CDR3 protein is CASSLGLAGVDEQFF. Written as DNA, the CDR3 is TGTGCCAGCAGCTTAGGACTAGCGGGAGTGGATGAGCAGTTCTTC.

The rearrangement uses TRBV7-2 and TRBJ2-1; D is undetermined. The CDR3 consists of 16 residues. CDR1 and CDR2 from the germline V gene are SGHTA and FQGNSA. Trimming pared 1 base from V and 0 bases from J, leaving 10 bases between. CDR3 bases: TGTGCCAGCAGCTTAGACGGCCTACTCTCCTACAATGAGCAGTTCTTC. Translated: CASSLDGLLSYNEQFF.

This clone was recorded once. V usage is TRBV10-3 and J usage is TRBJ2-1; 9 bases are shared with TRBD2. The CDR3 is 14 residues long. V was pared by 8 bases and J by 7 bases, with 9 bases of the junction left unmatched. Germline V gene data show CDR1 as ENHRY and CDR2 as SYGVKD. The CDR3 DNA reads TGTGCCATCGGTCTAATAGCGGGAGTAAATGAGCAGTTCTTC. Its translation: CAIGLIAGVNEQFF.

This clone was seen once. The chain employs TRBV11-2 and TRBJ2-7, with a tentative D call TRBD2 (6 bases). Germline-derived CDR1 and CDR2 are SGHAT and FQNNGV. The CDR3 has 13 amino acids. Trimming cost V 5 bases and J 5 bases, with 13 bases left between them. As DNA, the CDR3 is TGTGCCAGCAGCGTCCGGGAGAGAAACGAGCAGTACTTC. It is translated as CASSVRERNEQYF.

The chain joins TRBV27 to TRBJ1-5; D is undetermined. Germline V CDR1 and CDR2: MNHEY, SMNVEV (reference sequence). This CDR3 comprises 13 residues. V was trimmed by 5 bases and J by 1 base, leaving 6 bases between them. As DNA, the CDR3 is TGTGCCAGCAGTCCAAGGAGCAATCAGCCCCAGCATTTT. It encodes CASSPRSNQPQHF.

The J gene is TRBJ1-1, the V gene TRBV5-6, with D hard to call. CDR3 length equals 13 residues. V was pared by 1 base and J by 1 base, with 5 bases between. Germline CDR1 is SGHDT and CDR2 is YYEEEE. The CDR3 region is CASSLRSNTEAFF. In DNA, the CDR3 is TGTGCCAGCAGCTTGAGGTCGAACACTGAAGCTTTCTTT.

The chain has TRBV2 and TRBJ2-2; D gene unclear. CDR3 length: 12 amino acids. V dropped 6 bases and J dropped 3 bases, with 5 bases sitting between them. The germline V gene encodes CDR1 SNHLY and CDR2 FYNNEI. Here the CDR3 reads CASSWDTGELFF. The CDR3 DNA follows: TGTGCCAGCAGCTGGGACACCGGGGAGCTGTTTTTT. Looking up the rest from reference TRBV2 and TRBJ2-2 gives the full variable domain: EPEVTQTPSHQVTQMGQEVILRCVPISNHLYFYWYRQILGQKVEFLVSFYNNEISEKSEIFDDQFSVERPDGSNFTLKIRSTKLEDSAMYFCASSWDTGELFFGEGSRLTVL.

This clone was seen once. The chain joins TRBV7-9 to TRBJ1-3; 7 positions agree with TRBD1. With 3 bases clipped from V and 0 bases from J, the junction kept 5 bases outside the gene matches. The CDR3 length is 16 residues. Germline loops: CDR1 SEHNR, CDR2 FQNEAQ (reference sequence). As DNA, the CDR3 is TGTGCCAGCAGCTTTCGACAGGGCCGCTCTGGAAACACCATATATTTT. It is translated as CASSFRQGRSGNTIYF.

This clone occurred a few times. The chain combines TRBV2 with TRBJ2-2; D may be TRBD2 (5 bases). V lost 4 bases to trimming and J lost 10 bases, with 10 bases between them. CDR1 SNHLY and CDR2 FYNNEI come from the germline V gene. This CDR3 has 12 residues. The CDR3 is CASSVTNAELFF. The CDR3 nucleotides are TGTGCCAGCAGTGTGACTAATGCGGAGCTGTTTTTT.

This clone was recorded only once. The chain employs TRBV10-1 and TRBJ2-3; D might be TRBD1 or TRBD2, each matching 5 bases. The V and J ends lost 2 bases and 3 bases respectively, with 18 bases between them. This CDR3 has 17 residues. Germline V lookup: CDR1 WNHNN, CDR2 SYGVQD (reference sequence). The CDR3 reads CASSEGTGTSGTDTQYF. Here the CDR3 DNA reads TGCGCCAGCAGTGAGGGAACGGGGACGTCGGGGACAGATACGCAGTATTTT.

This CDR3 reads CASSSRGPEKLFF. The CDR3 DNA reads TGCGCCAGCAGCTCACGGGGCCCGGAAAAACTGTTTTTT. The gene calls are TRBV5-1 and TRBJ1-4, with D possibly TRBD1 on 5 matching bases. V was cut by 3 bases and J by 8 bases, with 11 bases left in between. The CDR3 has 13 residues. Germline V gene sequence: CDR1 SGHRS, CDR2 YFSETQ.

The V gene is TRBV29-1, the J gene TRBJ2-1; 8 positions agree with TRBD1. Germline values: CDR1 SQVTM, CDR2 ANQGSEA. The trim removed 7 bases at V and 3 bases at J, leaving 8 bases unmatched. The CDR3 sequence is 14 residues long. CDR3 residues: CSGNDRGSYNEQFF. CDR3 DNA: TGCAGCGGTAACGACAGGGGAAGCTACAATGAGCAGTTCTTC.

The chain carries TRBV18 and TRBJ2-1; tentatively, D is TRBD2 (6 bases). Germline CDR1 reads KGHSH; CDR2 reads LQKENI. The length of the CDR3 is 17 residues. Trimming removed 1 base at V and 7 bases at J, with 20 bases between. DNA for the CDR3: TGTGCCAGCTCACCACGGGGCGGGTCGGGAGCGTGGAATGAGCAGTTCTTC. Translating it yields CASSPRGGSGAWNEQFF.

CDR3 residues: CASSSIQVVETQYF. The CDR3 DNA is TGTGCCAGCAGCTCAATACAGGTCGTGGAGACCCAGTACTTC. This chain links TRBV5-8 with TRBJ2-5; TRBD1 is a possible D gene (5 bases). The CDR3 contains 14 residues. V lost 3 bases to trimming and J lost 5 bases, with 14 bases between them. Germline V gives CDR1 SGHTS, CDR2 YDEGEE. The full variable domain, its missing parts supplied by reference TRBV5-8 and TRBJ2-5, is EAGVTQSPTHLIKTRGQQATLRCSPISGHTSVYWYQQALGLGLQFLLWYDEGEERNRGNFPPRFSGRQFPNYSSELNVNALELEDSALYLCASSSIQVVETQYFGPGTRLLVL.

The genes are TRBV7-9 and TRBJ1-2; D gene unclear. Trimming left V 2 bases short and J 5 bases short, with 6 bases between. There are 12 residues in the CDR3. In germline, CDR1 is SEHNR, CDR2 FQNEAQ (reference sequence). CDR3 in DNA: TGTGCCAGCAGCTTAATTGGGTATGGCTACACCTTC. Amino acids: CASSLIGYGYTF.

The chain employs TRBV5-6 and TRBJ1-5; D may be TRBD1 (5 bases). The CDR3 has 14 residues. The V end lost 4 bases, the J end lost 8 bases, and 16 bases lay between the germline ends. Germline assignment: CDR1 SGHDT and CDR2 YYEEEE. The CDR3 nucleotides read TGTGCCAGCAGCCAGGGCCCCGAGATAAAGCCCCAGCATTTT. Translating gives CASSQGPEIKPQHF.